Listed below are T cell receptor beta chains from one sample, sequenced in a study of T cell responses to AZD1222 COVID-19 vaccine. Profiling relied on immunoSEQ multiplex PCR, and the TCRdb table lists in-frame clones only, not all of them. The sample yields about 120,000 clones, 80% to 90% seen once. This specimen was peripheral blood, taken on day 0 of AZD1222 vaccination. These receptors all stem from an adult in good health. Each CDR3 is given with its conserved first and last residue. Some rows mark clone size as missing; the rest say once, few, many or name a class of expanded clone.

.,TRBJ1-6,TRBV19,CASSGAGGRYSSPLHF
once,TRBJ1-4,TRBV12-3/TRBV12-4,CASWRETNEKLFF
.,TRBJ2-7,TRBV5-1,CASSLNPQGDTGTYF
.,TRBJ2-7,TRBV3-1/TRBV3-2,CASSQYWPEQYF
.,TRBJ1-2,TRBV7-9,CASSLGGANYGYTF
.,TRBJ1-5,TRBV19,CASRPGQLPSSNQPQHF
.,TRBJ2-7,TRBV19,CASSPGTGSYEQYF
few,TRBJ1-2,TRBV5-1,CASSVQGQDGYTF
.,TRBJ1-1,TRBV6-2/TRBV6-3,CASSYSYATEAFF
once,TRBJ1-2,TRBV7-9,CASSYRTDYGYTF
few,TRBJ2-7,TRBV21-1,CASSKRDATYEQYF
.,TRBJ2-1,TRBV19,CASRGLSGNEQFF
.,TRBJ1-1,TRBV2,CASSGRGRGNTEAFF
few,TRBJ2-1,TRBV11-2,CASSSDPHRGFGNEQFF
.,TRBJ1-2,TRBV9,CASSVGESNYGYTF
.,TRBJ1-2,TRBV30,CAWSRRGGADYGYTF
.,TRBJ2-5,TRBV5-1,CASRRVTSETQYF
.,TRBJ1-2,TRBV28,CASRSLGGVGNYGYTF
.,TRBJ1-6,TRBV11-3,CASSPTRDRASSPLHF
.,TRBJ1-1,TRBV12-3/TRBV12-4,CASSLAVNTEAFF
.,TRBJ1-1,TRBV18,CASSPSNTEAFF
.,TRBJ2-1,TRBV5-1,CASSISLGEQFF
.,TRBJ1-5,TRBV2,CASSTRDTDQPQHF
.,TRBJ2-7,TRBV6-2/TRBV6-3,CASSSDRLQYF
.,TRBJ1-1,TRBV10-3,CAISPERNTEAFF
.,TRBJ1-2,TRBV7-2,CASSLGGVRANYGYTF
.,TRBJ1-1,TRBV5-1,CASSKDSQNTEAFF
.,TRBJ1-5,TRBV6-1,CASSEHLGVGNQPQHF
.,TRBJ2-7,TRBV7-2,CASSFVQGGYEQYF
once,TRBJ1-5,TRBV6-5,CASSYTYGSNQPQHF
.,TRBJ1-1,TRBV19,CASSDRWGTEAFF
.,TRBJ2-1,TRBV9,CASSRSENNEQFF
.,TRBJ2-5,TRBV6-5,CASTNTGSQETQYF
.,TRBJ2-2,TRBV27,CASSWGTGNTGELFF
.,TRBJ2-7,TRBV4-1,CASSQGTGLFYEQYF
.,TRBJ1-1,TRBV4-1,CASSQGQGTTEAFF
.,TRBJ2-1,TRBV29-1,CSVETRRGDNEQFF
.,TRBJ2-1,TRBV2,CASSEGLAGGPLNEQFF
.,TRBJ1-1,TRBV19,CASKGGQGTEAFF
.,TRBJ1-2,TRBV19,CASNHGRGNYGYTF
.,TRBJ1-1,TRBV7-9,CASSLVGQLGTEAFF